The entry below describes one TCR beta chain. The antigen is undetermined. Treatment defined: around 19 received Ad26.COV2.S at low or high dose, single or two shots; about 5 received placebo; per-sample allocation not given. Samples analyzed were those drawn on day 63 after the first vaccine or placebo injection. Ad26.COV2.S expressed prefusion-stabilized spike from the original Wuhan strain. CDR3 length equals 14 residues. The germline V gene encodes CDR1 LNHNV and CDR2 YYDKDF (reference sequence). V lost 0 bases, J lost 4 bases, and 9 bases lay in between. Profiled with immunoSEQ multiplex PCR; TCRdb holds only in-frame clones, not every one. The sample holds 350,000 to 450,000 clones, about four fifths seen once. The sample is drawn from a study of Ad26.COV2.S vaccination and SARS-CoV-2 variants. Study-level findings and limits: Possible underestimation of total T cell responses by the TCR breadth and depth analyses was noted.

This chain links TRBV15 with TRBJ1-2; D gene ambiguous. Sequences were derived from peripheral blood, sampled in a trial of Ad26.COV2.S vaccine versus placebo. The clonotype comes from a person aged 18 to 59 who received the Ad26.COV2.S COVID-19 vaccine or a placebo. The CDR3 protein is CATSRDLGGYGYTF. The CDR3 nucleotides are TGTGCCACCAGCAGAGATCTGGGTGGCTATGGCTACACCTTC.